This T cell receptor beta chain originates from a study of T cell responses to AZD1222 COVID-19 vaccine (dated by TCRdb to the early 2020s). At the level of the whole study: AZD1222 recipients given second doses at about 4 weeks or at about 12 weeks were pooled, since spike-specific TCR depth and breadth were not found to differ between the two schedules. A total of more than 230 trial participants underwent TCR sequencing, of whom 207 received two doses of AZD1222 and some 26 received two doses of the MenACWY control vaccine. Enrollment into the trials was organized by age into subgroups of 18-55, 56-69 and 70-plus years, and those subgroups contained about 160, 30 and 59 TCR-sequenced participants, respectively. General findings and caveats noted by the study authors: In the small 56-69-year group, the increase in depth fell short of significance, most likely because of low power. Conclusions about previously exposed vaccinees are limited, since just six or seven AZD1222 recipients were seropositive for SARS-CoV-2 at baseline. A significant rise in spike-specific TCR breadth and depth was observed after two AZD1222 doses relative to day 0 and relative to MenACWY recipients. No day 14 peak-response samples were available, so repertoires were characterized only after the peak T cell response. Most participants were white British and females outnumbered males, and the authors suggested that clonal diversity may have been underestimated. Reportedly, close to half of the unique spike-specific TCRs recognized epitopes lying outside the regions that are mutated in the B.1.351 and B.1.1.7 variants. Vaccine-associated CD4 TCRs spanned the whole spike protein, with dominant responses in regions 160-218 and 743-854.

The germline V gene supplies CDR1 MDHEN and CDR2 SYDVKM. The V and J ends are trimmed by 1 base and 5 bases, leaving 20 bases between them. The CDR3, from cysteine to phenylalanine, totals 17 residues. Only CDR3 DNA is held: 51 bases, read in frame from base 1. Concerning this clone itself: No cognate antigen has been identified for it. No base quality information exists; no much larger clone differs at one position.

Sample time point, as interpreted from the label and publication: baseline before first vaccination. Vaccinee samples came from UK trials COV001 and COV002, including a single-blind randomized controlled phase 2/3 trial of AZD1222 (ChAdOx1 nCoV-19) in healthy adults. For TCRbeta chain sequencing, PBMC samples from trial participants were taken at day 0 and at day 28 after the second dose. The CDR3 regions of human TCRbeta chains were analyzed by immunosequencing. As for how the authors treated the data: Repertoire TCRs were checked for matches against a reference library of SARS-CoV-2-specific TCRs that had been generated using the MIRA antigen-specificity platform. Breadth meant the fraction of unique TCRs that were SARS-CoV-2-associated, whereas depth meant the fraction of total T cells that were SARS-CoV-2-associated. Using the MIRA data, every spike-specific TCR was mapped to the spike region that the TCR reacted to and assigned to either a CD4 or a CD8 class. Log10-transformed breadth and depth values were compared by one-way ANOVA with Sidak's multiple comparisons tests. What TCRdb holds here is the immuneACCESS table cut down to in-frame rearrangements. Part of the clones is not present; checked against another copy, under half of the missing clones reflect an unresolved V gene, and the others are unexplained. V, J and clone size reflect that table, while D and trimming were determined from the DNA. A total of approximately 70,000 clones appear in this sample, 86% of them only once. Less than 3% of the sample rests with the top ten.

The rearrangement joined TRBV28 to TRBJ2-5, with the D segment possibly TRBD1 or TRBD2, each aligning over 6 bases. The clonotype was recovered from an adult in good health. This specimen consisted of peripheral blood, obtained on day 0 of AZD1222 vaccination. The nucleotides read TGTGCCAGCAGTTTATTCGCGCAGCGGAGAGGGGGGGAGACCCAGTACTTC. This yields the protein CASSLFAQRRGGETQYF. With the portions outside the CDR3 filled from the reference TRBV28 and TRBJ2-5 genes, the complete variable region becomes DVKVTQSSRYLVKRTGEKVFLECVQDMDHENMFWYRQDPGLGLRLIYFSYDVKMKEKGDIPEGYSVSREKKERFSLILESASTNQTSMYLCASSLFAQRRGGETQYFGPGTRLLVL.